This TCR beta chain is drawn from a study of T cell responses to AZD1222 COVID-19 vaccine. Study results and caveats: The donor group comprised mostly white British people and more females; the analysis possibly underestimated clonal diversity. Per reports, nearly half of all spike-specific TCRs target regions that are unmutated in variants. Recipients of two AZD1222 doses showed rising Spike-specific TCR breadth and depth. The peak T cell response came first, and repertoires were sampled only after it.

Produced via immunoSEQ multiplex PCR; TCRdb's table is partial and in-frame only. Here the sample spans 120,000 to 150,000 clones, about nine tenths being singletons. V lost 3 bases, J lost 7 bases, and 6 bases lay in between. Germline CDR1 is MDHEN and CDR2 is SYDVKM. The CDR3 has 11 residues. Comments on this clone: The antigen is undetermined.

This chain connects TRBV28 to TRBJ1-2; D call uncertain. This receptor was identified in an adult in good health. The sequences come from peripheral blood, collected on day 0 of MenACWY control vaccination. CDR3: CASSFLSGYTF. CDR3 nucleotides: TGTGCCAGCAGTTTTCTTAGTGGCTACACCTTC.